A selection of T cell receptor beta chains follows, all from one sample in a study of blood T cell repertoires in COVID-19. Assay: immunoSEQ multiplex PCR; the TCRdb copy retains only in-frame clones and omits some. This table holds approximately 94,000 clones, around 90% found once. The sequenced sample was peripheral blood. These receptors all come from a human donor in a cohort sampled during active COVID-19. CDR3s include the opening cysteine and the closing phenylalanine or tryptophan. The order of the fields is J gene, D gene, clone size, V gene, CDR3 length, CDR3 protein. A D gene is named only where the DNA matches it firmly. Rows give clone size only sometimes, using once, few, many, or a class for an expanded clone.

J gene: TRBJ2-7; D gene: -; clone size: few; V gene: TRBV7-9; CDR3 length: 11; CDR3 protein: CASEGLYEQYF
J gene: TRBJ2-5; D gene: TRBD2; clone size: -; V gene: TRBV6-5; CDR3 length: 13; CDR3 protein: CASTGGIRETQYF
J gene: TRBJ1-3; D gene: -; clone size: -; V gene: TRBV15; CDR3 length: 13; CDR3 protein: CATSMSRGNTIYF
J gene: TRBJ2-7; D gene: -; clone size: -; V gene: TRBV4-2; CDR3 length: 16; CDR3 protein: CASSQDRGSDSYEQYF
J gene: TRBJ1-1; D gene: -; clone size: -; V gene: TRBV10-1; CDR3 length: 15; CDR3 protein: CASSAWRGSSTEAFF
J gene: TRBJ1-2; D gene: -; clone size: -; V gene: TRBV28; CDR3 length: 13; CDR3 protein: CASSLSPPYGYTF
J gene: TRBJ1-1; D gene: -; clone size: once; V gene: TRBV7-9; CDR3 length: 11; CDR3 protein: CASSPGGPAFF
J gene: TRBJ2-3; D gene: -; clone size: -; V gene: TRBV24-1; CDR3 length: 16; CDR3 protein: CATSAREGDPTDTQYF
J gene: TRBJ1-1; D gene: -; clone size: -; V gene: TRBV3-1/TRBV3-2; CDR3 length: 15; CDR3 protein: CASSQGRGSSTEAFF
J gene: TRBJ2-2; D gene: TRBD1; clone size: -; V gene: TRBV5-5; CDR3 length: 16; CDR3 protein: CASSSYQGANTGELFF
J gene: TRBJ2-7; D gene: TRBD1; clone size: -; V gene: TRBV5-4; CDR3 length: 17; CDR3 protein: CASSHGQGASPTGEQYF
J gene: TRBJ2-7; D gene: TRBD2; clone size: -; V gene: TRBV4-2; CDR3 length: 16; CDR3 protein: CASSQEAGTRFRGQYF
J gene: TRBJ1-2; D gene: -; clone size: -; V gene: TRBV7-9; CDR3 length: 14; CDR3 protein: CASSLVSANYGYTF
J gene: TRBJ2-7; D gene: TRBD2; clone size: -; V gene: TRBV5-1; CDR3 length: 13; CDR3 protein: CASSWDYEYEQYF
J gene: TRBJ2-5; D gene: -; clone size: -; V gene: TRBV9; CDR3 length: 13; CDR3 protein: CASSATGGETQYF
J gene: TRBJ2-1; D gene: -; clone size: -; V gene: TRBV24-1; CDR3 length: 17; CDR3 protein: CATMLGKSGESYNEQFF
J gene: TRBJ1-4; D gene: -; clone size: few; V gene: TRBV18; CDR3 length: 15; CDR3 protein: CASSPIENTNEKLFF
J gene: TRBJ2-5; D gene: TRBD1; clone size: -; V gene: TRBV18; CDR3 length: 14; CDR3 protein: CASSPRTGEETQYF
J gene: TRBJ2-5; D gene: -; clone size: -; V gene: TRBV10-3; CDR3 length: 11; CDR3 protein: CASSGKETQYF
J gene: TRBJ2-2; D gene: -; clone size: -; V gene: TRBV2; CDR3 length: 16; CDR3 protein: CASSGDKNLYTGELFF
J gene: TRBJ2-7; D gene: TRBD2; clone size: many; V gene: TRBV6-1; CDR3 length: 15; CDR3 protein: CASSEEGTSSYEQYF
J gene: TRBJ2-1; D gene: TRBD2; clone size: -; V gene: TRBV7-2; CDR3 length: 12; CDR3 protein: CASSLYGGEQFF
J gene: TRBJ2-3; D gene: TRBD2; clone size: -; V gene: TRBV7-2; CDR3 length: 17; CDR3 protein: CASSLGWLAGPRDTQYF
J gene: TRBJ2-3; D gene: -; clone size: -; V gene: TRBV5-1; CDR3 length: 14; CDR3 protein: CASSLGRVADTQYF
J gene: TRBJ2-3; D gene: -; clone size: few; V gene: TRBV10-1; CDR3 length: 14; CDR3 protein: CASSALSSTDTQYF
J gene: TRBJ2-7; D gene: TRBD1; clone size: -; V gene: TRBV25-1; CDR3 length: 12; CDR3 protein: CASRQGFYEQYF
J gene: TRBJ1-5; D gene: TRBD1; clone size: many; V gene: TRBV7-9; CDR3 length: 15; CDR3 protein: CASSLGIDRGQPQHF
J gene: TRBJ1-2; D gene: -; clone size: -; V gene: TRBV6-6; CDR3 length: 14; CDR3 protein: CASNPRGSPKGYTF
J gene: TRBJ2-5; D gene: -; clone size: once; V gene: TRBV21-1; CDR3 length: 16; CDR3 protein: CASSKVALGRQETQYF
J gene: TRBJ1-2; D gene: -; clone size: -; V gene: TRBV4-2; CDR3 length: 13; CDR3 protein: CASSQERAYGYTF
J gene: TRBJ1-1; D gene: TRBD1; clone size: -; V gene: TRBV6-2/TRBV6-3; CDR3 length: 16; CDR3 protein: CASSYPVAGGNTEAFF
J gene: TRBJ2-1; D gene: TRBD2; clone size: -; V gene: TRBV29-1; CDR3 length: 17; CDR3 protein: CSVEDTTRGGGYNEQFF
J gene: TRBJ1-2; D gene: -; clone size: -; V gene: TRBV6-5; CDR3 length: 13; CDR3 protein: CATTGFANYGYTF
J gene: TRBJ2-1; D gene: -; clone size: many; V gene: TRBV14; CDR3 length: 12; CDR3 protein: CASSGYRGEQFF
J gene: TRBJ1-2; D gene: TRBD1; clone size: -; V gene: TRBV5-1; CDR3 length: 18; CDR3 protein: CASSLGTTGGRGFEGYTF
J gene: TRBJ1-2; D gene: -; clone size: few; V gene: TRBV7-9; CDR3 length: 13; CDR3 protein: CASGNRDAYGYTF
J gene: TRBJ1-4; D gene: TRBD1; clone size: -; V gene: TRBV5-1; CDR3 length: 15; CDR3 protein: CASSLTGQVNEKLFF
J gene: TRBJ1-3; D gene: TRBD1; clone size: -; V gene: TRBV7-9; CDR3 length: 13; CDR3 protein: CASSTVQGKAIYF
J gene: TRBJ2-3; D gene: TRBD1; clone size: -; V gene: TRBV9; CDR3 length: 15; CDR3 protein: CASSKTGARTDTQYF
J gene: TRBJ2-1; D gene: -; clone size: -; V gene: TRBV6-5; CDR3 length: 15; CDR3 protein: CASTPLAGTYNEQFF